This T cell receptor beta chain is drawn from a study of T-cell memory formation after mild COVID-19. Study at large: TCR clusters were largely donor specific.

This clonotype came up a few times. Its target is not known. General study results and limits: Some SARS-CoV-2-responding clones were already detected in memory before infection. Most CD4+ clones that shrank were in CM and EM, while CD8+ ones turned up in EMRA. Balance between CD4 and CD8 was seen in clones contracting day 15 to 85, and a CD4+ lean was seen in later expanders.

Looked up from germline, CDR1 is SGHNT and CDR2 is YENEEA. The V and J ends lost 4 bases and 5 bases, in that order; junction bases with no gene match: 11. This CDR3 is 16 amino acids long. A single record per CDR3 protein comes from TCRdb applying MiXCR to the 5' RACE reads. The sample lists roughly 410,000 distinct CDR3 sequences, roughly 26% occurring once. The sequence was collected from an adult woman who had mild COVID-19 (a few samples of this study predate the infection). Cell type and time point are not known. The sequenced sample consisted of PBMCs or a T cell subset sorted from them (not recorded which). V and J are TRBV11-3 and TRBJ2-1, with 7 bases that match TRBD2. The CDR3: CASSSRRESSNNEQFF. CDR3 nucleotide sequence: TGTGCCAGCAGCTCGCGGCGGGAGTCGTCCAACAATGAGCAGTTCTTC.